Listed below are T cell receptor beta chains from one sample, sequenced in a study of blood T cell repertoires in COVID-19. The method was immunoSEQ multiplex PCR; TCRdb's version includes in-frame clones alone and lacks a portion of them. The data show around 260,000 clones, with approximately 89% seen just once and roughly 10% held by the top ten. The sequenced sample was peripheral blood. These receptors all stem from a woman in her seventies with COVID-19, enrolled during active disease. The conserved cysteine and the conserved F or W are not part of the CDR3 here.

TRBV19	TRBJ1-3	ASRRDRDSGNTIY
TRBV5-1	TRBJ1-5	ASSLEPGAGQPQH
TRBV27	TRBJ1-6	ASTYRGHGNSPLH
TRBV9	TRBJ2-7	ASSSRNSYEQY
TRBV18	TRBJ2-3	ASSPGGGTDTQY
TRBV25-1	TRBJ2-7	ASSGGLGYEQY
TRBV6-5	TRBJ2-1	ACGRASSYNEQF
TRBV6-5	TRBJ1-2	ASSYDREDYGYT
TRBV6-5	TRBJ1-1	ASSREGDTEAF
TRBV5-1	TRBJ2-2	ASTRSSVNTGELF
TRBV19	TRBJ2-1	ASNTLAGGANEQF
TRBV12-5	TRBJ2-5	ASGDDRGETQY
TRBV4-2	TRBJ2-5	ASSQDTTLAGTETQY
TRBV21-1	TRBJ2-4	ASSISTNQWNIQY
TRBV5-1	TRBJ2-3	ASSPSGTSTDTQY
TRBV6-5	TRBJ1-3	ASRSTGGAGNTIY
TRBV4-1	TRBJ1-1	ASSHPGTGLNTEAF
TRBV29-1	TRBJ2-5	SARRGTQETQY
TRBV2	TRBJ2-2	ATQESGTGELF
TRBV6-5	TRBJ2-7	ASSYSRGPYEQY
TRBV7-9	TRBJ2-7	ASSQWRSGGTYEQY
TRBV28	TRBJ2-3	ASSPSWEYGTQY
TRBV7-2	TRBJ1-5	ASSSVGVVQPQH
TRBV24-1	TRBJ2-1	ATSEDSGRGMNEQF
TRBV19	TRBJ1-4	ASSVTPATNEKLF
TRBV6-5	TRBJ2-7	ASSRDRGRYEQY
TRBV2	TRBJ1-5	ASSEADTNQPQH
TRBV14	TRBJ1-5	ASSRQGQPQH
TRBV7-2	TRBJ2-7	ASSLATSFEQY
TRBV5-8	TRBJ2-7	ASSYTAFSYEQY
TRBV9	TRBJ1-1	ASSPHAVFNTEAF
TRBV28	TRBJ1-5	ASSLIRDNQPQH
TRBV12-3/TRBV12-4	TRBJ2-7	ASSQQGVQY
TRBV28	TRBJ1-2	ASSTRARGEYGYT
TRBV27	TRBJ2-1	ASSLYGDEQF
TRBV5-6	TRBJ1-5	ASSSYGHDGQPQH
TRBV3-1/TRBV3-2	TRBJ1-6	ASSQIHRANSPLH
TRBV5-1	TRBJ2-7	ASSTGAGEQY
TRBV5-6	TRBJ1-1	ASSIQGGGVRAF
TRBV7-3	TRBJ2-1	ASSLGLAGNNEQF
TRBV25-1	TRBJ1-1	ASRDRVETEAF
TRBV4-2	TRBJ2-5	ASSQVINGYQETQY
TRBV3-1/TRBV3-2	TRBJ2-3	ASSQGGILADTQY
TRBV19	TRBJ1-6	ATRDRITSPLH
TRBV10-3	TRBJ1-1	AIRGQGAMNTEAF
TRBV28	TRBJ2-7	ASSPIGTTSYEQY